Shown below are 17 T cell receptor beta chains from a single sample sequenced in a study of cytomegalovirus exposure and HLA in healthy donors. Amplification used 60 Vbeta primers and 13 Jbeta primers. Assay: immunoSEQ multiplex PCR; the TCRdb copy retains only in-frame clones and omits some. The data contain around 200,000 clones, 80% of them seen just once; the ten biggest clones take up about 0.7%. Sequenced sample: PBMCs. These receptors were taken from a boy aged 5 to 17 in good health and CMV-seronegative.

This clone was seen once. The chain combines TRBV2 with TRBJ2-1; 11 bases are shared with TRBD2. The CDR3 runs 17 residues. Germline V gene data show CDR1 as SNHLY and CDR2 as FYNNEI. V dropped 5 bases and J dropped 9; count of bases not matched to a gene: 15. The CDR3 DNA sequence: TGTGCCAGCAGTAATCCACCCCAGACTAGCGGGGTGACTGAGCAGTTCTTC. Its translation is CASSNPPQTSGVTEQFF.

In this sample, this clone turned up a few times. Mismatch with germline at one junction end may stem from a read error. The V and J genes are TRBV7-9 and TRBJ1-1; no reliable D call. There are 12 residues in the CDR3. Looked up from germline, CDR1 is SEHNR and CDR2 is FQNEAQ (reference sequence). CDR3 nucleotides: TGTTCCAGCAGCTTCGGGAACACTGAAGCTTTCTTT. Translating gives CSSSFGNTEAFF.

This clone showed up just once. The chain has TRBV9 and TRBJ1-5; D possibly corresponds to TRBD1 (5 bases). Trimming stripped 0 bases from V and 3 bases from J, with 10 bases between. This CDR3 has 15 residues. Germline V gives CDR1 SGDLS, CDR2 YYNGEE. CDR3 sequence (DNA): TGTGCCAGCAGCGTAGGGGGGGGAAACAATCAGCCCCAGCATTTT. This encodes CASSVGGGNNQPQHF.

The genes are TRBV18 and TRBJ1-3, with TRBD1 as a possible D gene (6 bases). V was pared by 4 bases and J by 4 bases, with 8 bases between. Looked up from germline, CDR1 is KGHSH and CDR2 is LQKENI. The CDR3 contains 13 residues. As DNA, the CDR3 is TGTGCCAGCTCACAACAGGGCGGAAACACCATATATTTT. Its protein is CASSQQGGNTIYF.

The rearrangement uses TRBV5-6 and TRBJ1-3, with D possibly TRBD1 on 6 matching bases. Per the germline V gene, CDR1 is SGHDT and CDR2 is YYEEEE. Trimming took off 0 bases at V and 2 bases at J, with 6 bases between the two ends. The length of the CDR3 is 14 residues. This CDR3 is CASSLGQAGNTIYF. CDR3 DNA sequence: TGTGCCAGCAGCTTGGGACAGGCTGGAAACACCATATATTTT.

V and J are TRBV9 and TRBJ2-3; maybe TRBD2 (6 bases). The V end lost 3 bases, the J end lost 2 bases, and 10 bases lay between the germline ends. Germline V gives CDR1 SGDLS, CDR2 YYNGEE. The CDR3 has 14 amino acids. CDR3 amino acids: CASSARGVTDTQYF. The CDR3 nucleotides read TGTGCCAGCAGCGCCCGCGGGGTCACAGATACGCAGTATTTT.

This clone appeared once. The chain joins TRBV11-2 to TRBJ2-7, with a tentative D call TRBD2 (5 bases). The CDR3 contains 13 residues. V shed 1 base and J shed 4 bases, with 8 bases lying between them. CDR1 and CDR2 (germline): SGHAT, FQNNGV. CDR3 loop: CASSLALAYEQYF. The DNA for the CDR3 is TGTGCCAGCAGCTTAGCCCTAGCTTACGAGCAGTACTTC.

This chain connects TRBV4-3 to TRBJ1-5; TRBD1 is a possible D gene (6 bases). Germline loops: CDR1 LGHNA, CDR2 YSLEER. This CDR3 spans 16 amino acids. Trimming cost V 0 bases and J 7 bases, with 16 bases left between them. CDR3 region: CASSQDIQGLGQPQHF. In DNA form, the CDR3 reads TGCGCCAGCAGCCAAGATATTCAGGGGTTAGGACAGCCCCAGCATTTT.

A few counts support this clone. At the DNA level, this CDR3 is encoded by other sequences in the same sample as well. This chain links TRBV6-1 with TRBJ2-1, with TRBD2 matching 8 bases. Germline V gene lookup returns CDR1 MNHNS and CDR2 SASEGT. Trimming cost V 1 base and J 2 bases; bases outside gene matches: 1. This CDR3 has 15 residues. The CDR3 reads CASSEEGLAYNEQFF. The CDR3 DNA sequence: TGTGCCAGCAGTGAAGAGGGACTAGCCTACAATGAGCAGTTCTTC.

This clone was observed once. The chain couples TRBV5-6 to TRBJ1-4; D is unresolved. V was cut by 1 base and J by 6 bases, with 10 bases left in between. The CDR3 sequence is 14 residues long. CDR1 and CDR2 (germline): SGHDT, YYEEEE. CDR3 protein: CASSLLGSDEKLFF. CDR3 nucleotides: TGTGCCAGCAGCTTGTTAGGGAGTGATGAAAAACTGTTTTTT.

This chain links TRBV9 with TRBJ2-1, with a tentative D call TRBD2 (5 bases). The germline V and J ends were trimmed by 4 bases and 7 bases, with 18 bases remaining between them. CDR1 SGDLS and CDR2 YYNGEE come from the germline V gene. The CDR3 totals 15 residues. CDR3 protein: CASSTRTSGWNEQFF. In DNA, the CDR3 is TGTGCCAGCAGCACCAGGACTTCCGGCTGGAATGAGCAGTTCTTC.

The chain uses TRBV7-2 and TRBJ2-1; no reliable D call. The V gene's germline CDR1 is SGHTA and CDR2 FQGNSA. Trimming removed 1 base at V and 12 bases at J, with 13 bases between. This CDR3 contains 13 residues. The CDR3 DNA is TGTGCCAGCAGCTTAGTAGACGGTCGAGGGCAGTTCTTC. This codes for CASSLVDGRGQFF.

This clone was observed once. The V and J genes are TRBV11-2 and TRBJ1-1, with a possible D match to TRBD1 (6 bases). There are 14 residues in the CDR3. Per germline, CDR1 SGHAT and CDR2 FQNNGV. The V end was cut by 1 base, the J end by 8 bases, with 14 bases between. CDR3 sequence: CASSLVGRGREAFF. The CDR3 region has the DNA TGTGCCAGCAGCTTAGTGGGCAGGGGAAGAGAAGCTTTCTTT.

The chain is built from TRBV7-3 and TRBJ2-3, with 8 bases that match TRBD1. This CDR3 is built from 14 residues. After removal of 5 bases from V and 4 bases from J, the junction contained 5 bases not matched to a gene. From germline, CDR1 is SGHTA and CDR2 FQGTGA. The DNA for the CDR3 is TGTGCCAGCAGCCTAGGACAGGGCTCAGATACGCAGTATTTT. It specifies CASSLGQGSDTQYF.

J is TRBJ1-3 and V is TRBV6-1, with 7 positions matching TRBD1. The CDR3 consists of 15 residues. The germline V gene encodes CDR1 MNHNS and CDR2 SASEGT. V lost 4 bases to trimming and J lost 5 bases; unmatched junction nucleotides: 8. The CDR3 reads CASSGDSAPRNTIYF. The DNA of the CDR3 is TGTGCCAGCAGTGGGGACAGTGCGCCGAGAAACACCATATATTTT.

The chain recombines TRBV5-4 with TRBJ1-1, with D maybe TRBD1 (6 bases). The CDR3 sequence is 14 residues long. The V end was cut by 1 base, the J end by 0 bases, with 7 bases between. Looked up from germline, CDR1 is SGHNT and CDR2 is YYREEE (reference sequence). The CDR3 DNA follows: TGTGCCAGCAGCTTGACAGGGTTGAACACTGAAGCTTTCTTT. Translating it yields CASSLTGLNTEAFF. The full variable domain, rest sourced from reference TRBV5-4 and TRBJ1-1, is ETGVTQSPTHLIKTRGQQVTLRCSSQSGHNTVSWYQQALGQGPQFIFQYYREEENGRGNFPPRFSGLQFPNYSSELNVNALELDDSALYLCASSLTGLNTEAFFGQGTRLTVV.

The chain's CDR3 is CASCLLAGGPNTGELFF. Written as DNA, the CDR3 is TGTGCCAGCTGCCTACTAGCGGGGGGGCCGAACACCGGGGAGCTGTTTTTT. The chain employs TRBV27 and TRBJ2-2; 13 nucleotides align to TRBD2. Trimming at V came to 8 bases and at J to 0 bases, leaving 6 bases not matched to a gene. The CDR3 covers 17 residues. CDR1 MNHEY and CDR2 SMNVEV come from the germline V gene (reference sequence).